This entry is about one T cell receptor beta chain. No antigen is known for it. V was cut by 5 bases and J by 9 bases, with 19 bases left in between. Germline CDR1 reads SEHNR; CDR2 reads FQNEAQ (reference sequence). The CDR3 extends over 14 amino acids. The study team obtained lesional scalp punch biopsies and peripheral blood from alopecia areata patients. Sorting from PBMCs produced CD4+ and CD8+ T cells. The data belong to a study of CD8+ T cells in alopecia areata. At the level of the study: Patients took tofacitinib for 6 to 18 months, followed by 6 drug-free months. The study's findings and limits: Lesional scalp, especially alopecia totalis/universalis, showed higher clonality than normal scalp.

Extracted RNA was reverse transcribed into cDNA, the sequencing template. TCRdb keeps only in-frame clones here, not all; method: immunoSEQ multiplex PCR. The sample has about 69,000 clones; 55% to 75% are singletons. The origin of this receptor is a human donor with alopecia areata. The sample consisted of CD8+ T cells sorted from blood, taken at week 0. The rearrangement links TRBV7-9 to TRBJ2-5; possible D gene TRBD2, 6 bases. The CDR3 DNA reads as TGTGCCAGCAGCGCGCTTGATACCTCGGGGGCCCAGTACTTC. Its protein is CASSALDTSGAQYF.